The sequence of this TCR beta chain was determined in a study of blood T cell repertoires in COVID-19. At the level of the study: Samples representing acute and convalescent COVID-19 were sourced from the United States, Italy and Spain. Sources were T cells, B-cell-depleted T cells, or PBMCs; the material itself was cDNA or gDNA.

CDR1 and CDR2 (germline): MNHEY, SMNVEV (reference sequence). CDR3 length equals 17 residues. With V trimmed by 5 bases and J by 5 bases, 10 bases remained unmatched. Sequenced by immunoSEQ multiplex PCR; TCRdb stores in-frame clones only, minus some. The data show about 370,000 clones, with over 75% seen just once and approximately 1% held by the top ten. Participants were aged 18 to 89 years, lived in 20 to 25 US areas, and enrolled virtually. Each recovered donor of Cohort 3 presented with two negative PCRs, clearance, or symptom resolution. The source is a man younger than 35 who had recovered from COVID-19. The rearrangement joins TRBV27 to TRBJ2-1, with 12 bases identical to TRBD2. The sequenced sample consisted of PBMCs or T cells enriched from blood (not recorded which). CDR3 amino acids: CASSNLLRTSGNNEQFF. DNA of the CDR3: TGTGCCAGCAGTAACCTGCTGAGGACTAGCGGGAACAATGAGCAGTTCTTC.